This T cell receptor beta chain is from a study of identical twins. Findings and limits, study-wide: Analyses of zero insertions could, in part, be confounded by invariant MAIT and iNKT cells.

With respect to this clonotype: Its target is not known.

TCRdb processed the 5' RACE reads anew with MiXCR; each CDR3 protein has one entry. The table has 450,000 to 600,000 distinct CDR3 sequences, approximately 20% seen once; the top ten hold about 0.48%. With 0 bases removed from V and 7 bases from J, the gap between germline ends came to 14 bases. The CDR3 runs 14 residues. Per germline, CDR1 SGHKS and CDR2 YYEKEE (reference sequence). This same sample was also taken into another study, of yellow fever vaccine responses in identical twins.

This TCR was recovered from a woman aged 18-29 years in good health. This sequence joins TRBV5-5 and TRBJ2-7, with TRBD2 as a possible D gene (5 bases). The sequencing sample was made of CD4+ T cells sorted from blood. CDR3: CASSLAVRAGEQYV. The CDR3, as DNA: TGTGCCAGCAGCTTGGCCGTGCGGGCGGGTGAGCAGTACGTC.